These 16 T cell receptor beta chains were sequenced from one sample in a study of shared clonotypes between healthy human individuals. The protocol was immunoSEQ multiplex PCR, while the TCRdb copy is restricted to in-frame clones and leaves out a portion. The table records roughly 1,800,000 clones, about 95% of them present only once. Naive CD8 cells lacked CD45RO, underwent positive selection for CCR7 and left out terminally differentiated effector memory CD45RA+ cells. Sample: naive CD8+ T cells sorted from blood. These receptors were obtained from a man aged 18 to 35 in good health.

V gene TRBV19 combines with J gene TRBJ1-1; perhaps TRBD1 as D (5 bases). The germline V and J ends were trimmed by 6 bases and 4 bases, with 18 bases remaining between them. The CDR3 runs 15 residues. Looked up from germline, CDR1 is LNHDA and CDR2 is SQIVND (reference sequence). This CDR3 reads CASSPYGGEGTEAFF. The CDR3 DNA is TGTGCCAGTAGCCCCTACGGGGGAGAGGGCACTGAAGCTTTCTTT.

V usage is TRBV4-1 and J usage is TRBJ1-3; unclear D gene. CDR1 MGHRA and CDR2 YSYEKL come from the germline V gene. The CDR3 has 16 residues. The V end was cut by 2 bases, the J end by 0 bases, with 11 bases between. The CDR3 loop is CASSQISVGSGNTIYF. The CDR3 coding sequence is TGCGCCAGCAGCCAAATCAGTGTTGGCTCTGGAAACACCATATATTTT.

The chain couples TRBV25-1 to TRBJ2-3; D unclear. The CDR3 covers 13 residues. The ends were cut back, 5 bases at V and 2 bases at J, with 8 bases in the middle. The germline V gene encodes CDR1 MGHDK and CDR2 SYGVNS. The CDR3 coding sequence is TGTGCCAGCAGTTGGGCCGACACAGATACGCAGTATTTT. Its protein product is CASSWADTDTQYF.

The chain uses TRBV7-9 and TRBJ2-1; tentative D call: TRBD1 (5 bases). The CDR3 loop spans 16 amino acids. Between the trimmed V and J ends, which lost 2 bases and 0 bases, there was a span of 11 bases. Germline assignment: CDR1 SEHNR and CDR2 FQNEAQ (reference sequence). The CDR3 DNA is TGTGCCAGCAGCTTACGCTTGACAGACTCCTACAATGAGCAGTTCTTC. Its translation is CASSLRLTDSYNEQFF.

J is TRBJ1-1 and V is TRBV7-9; D is possibly TRBD1 (6 bases). Germline V gene lookup returns CDR1 SEHNR and CDR2 FQNEAQ (reference sequence). The CDR3 runs to 17 residues. Trimming cost V 3 bases and J 0 bases, with 17 bases left between them. The CDR3: CASSFSGVQVMNTEAFF. CDR3 nucleotides: TGTGCCAGCAGCTTTTCAGGGGTACAGGTCATGAACACTGAAGCTTTCTTT.

The chain is built from TRBV4-1 and TRBJ1-6, with D tentatively TRBD1 (6 bases). The CDR3 spans 15 residues. V was shortened by 1 base and J by 8 bases, with 12 bases between the two germline ends. Germline V gives CDR1 MGHRA, CDR2 YSYEKL. The CDR3 reads CASSQVGAGDSPLHF. DNA for the CDR3: TGCGCCAGCAGCCAAGTTGGGGCAGGGGATTCACCCCTCCACTTT.

The chain links TRBV5-6 to TRBJ2-1, with D unresolved. Trimming removed 4 bases at V and 0 bases at J, with 11 bases between. The germline V gene has CDR1 SGHDT and CDR2 YYEEEE. The CDR3 totals 15 residues. The CDR3 sequence: CASSPDVSSYNEQFF. The DNA for the CDR3 is TGTGCCAGCAGCCCGGATGTGAGCTCCTACAATGAGCAGTTCTTC.

The gene calls are TRBV11-2 and TRBJ2-3; D not resolved. The CDR3 contains 17 residues. V was cut by 0 bases and J by 2 bases, with 15 bases left in between. CDR1 SGHAT and CDR2 FQNNGV come from the germline V gene. The CDR3 is CASSLDRWGDPTDTQYF. CDR3 nucleotides: TGTGCCAGCAGCTTAGATCGCTGGGGTGATCCCACAGATACGCAGTATTTT.

The chain combines TRBV7-9 with TRBJ1-4; TRBD1 is a possible D gene (5 bases). V was clipped by 5 bases and J by 6 bases, with 22 bases between them. The CDR3 is 17 residues long. CDR1 SEHNR and CDR2 FQNEAQ come from the germline V gene (reference sequence). The DNA of the CDR3 is TGTGCCAGCAGCGATAGTTCTGTGGGGGTCTCGGATGAAAAACTGTTTTTT. The encoded protein is CASSDSSVGVSDEKLFF.

The J gene is TRBJ1-5, the V gene TRBV30, with a tentative D call TRBD1 (6 bases). The CDR3 totals 14 residues. V was pared by 2 bases and J by 7 bases, with 15 bases between. Germline V gene lookup returns CDR1 GTSNPN and CDR2 SVGIG (reference sequence). The CDR3 coding sequence is TGTGCCTGGAGTTTAGTTGGACAGCTACAGCCCCAGCATTTT. Encoded protein: CAWSLVGQLQPQHF.

The rearrangement links TRBV11-2 to TRBJ2-7; a weak D match, TRBD2 (6 bases). Trimming removed 5 bases from V and 4 bases from J, with 18 bases in between. Germline-derived CDR1 and CDR2 are SGHAT and FQNNGV. CDR3 length: 15 amino acids. This CDR3 is CASSDGGPWQYEQYF. CDR3 bases: TGTGCCAGCAGCGACGGGGGACCTTGGCAATACGAGCAGTACTTC.

This sequence joins TRBV11-2 and TRBJ2-7; maybe TRBD2 (6 bases). Deletions cut 6 bases from V and 3 bases from J, with 18 bases between. The CDR3 extends over 15 amino acids. CDR1 and CDR2 (germline): SGHAT, FQNNGV. The CDR3: CASRYGTGDFYEQYF. The CDR3 nucleotides are TGTGCCAGCAGGTATGGGACTGGGGACTTCTACGAGCAGTACTTC.

On this clone itself: This sample also contains other DNA sequences that code for the same CDR3. The J gene is TRBJ1-6, the V gene TRBV4-3; D is uncertain. This CDR3 contains 14 residues. The V and J ends lost 0 bases and 7 bases respectively, with 7 bases between them. Germline CDR1 LGHNA, CDR2 YSLEER. The DNA for the CDR3 is TGCGCCAGCAGCCAAGACAGTAGAAATTCACCCCTCCACTTT. It is translated as CASSQDSRNSPLHF.

The rearrangement uses TRBV27 and TRBJ2-1; D is possibly TRBD1 (5 bases). Trimming took 4 bases from V and 6 from J, leaving 19 bases between them. The germline V gene encodes CDR1 MNHEY and CDR2 SMNVEV (reference sequence). This CDR3 comprises 16 residues. CDR3 sequence (DNA): TGTGCCAGCAGTTCAAGTGCAGGGCAAGTAGTCAATGAGCAGTTCTTC. This codes for CASSSSAGQVVNEQFF.

The chain combines TRBV5-6 with TRBJ2-5; TRBD1 aligns across 9 bases. V shed 3 bases, J shed 4 bases, and the junction held 4 bases outside the gene matches. CDR3 length: 14 amino acids. The germline V gene has CDR1 SGHDT and CDR2 YYEEEE. This chain's CDR3 is CASSWDRVGETQYF. CDR3 DNA: TGTGCCAGCAGCTGGGACAGGGTCGGAGAGACCCAGTACTTC.

The chain links TRBV9 to TRBJ2-5; D may be TRBD1 or TRBD2 (5 bases each). The CDR3 sequence is 12 residues long. In germline, CDR1 is SGDLS, CDR2 YYNGEE. V was pared by 5 bases and J by 3 bases, with 8 bases between. CDR3 nucleotide sequence: TGTGCCAGCAGTGGGACGGAAGAGACCCAGTACTTC. Protein sequence: CASSGTEETQYF.